This TCR beta chain was documented in a study of TIL therapy for anti-PD-1-resistant metastatic lung cancer. Overall study results and limits: After infusion, TIL clonotypes partly replaced peripheral T cells and declined over months.

Details on this clone: The antigen remains unidentified.

Regarding time point: pre-treatment sample, taken before nivolumab and TIL therapy. After removal of 2 bases from V and 0 bases from J, the junction contained 4 bases not matched to a gene. Germline CDR1 is SGHRS and CDR2 is YFSETQ. CDR3 length equals 16 residues. The immunoSEQ assay was v3. Libraries were sequenced to 2 million or so read pairs (survey) or about 5-6 million (deep). Here immunoSEQ multiplex PCR was the method, and the copy in TCRdb shows in-frame clones only, minus some. Of about 60,000 clones listed, under 75% are singletons. The specimen comprised blood, sampled at baseline. The TCR comes from a person between 30 and 80 years old with non-small cell lung cancer. The rearrangement joins TRBV5-1 to TRBJ2-1, with 8 bases that match TRBD2. In DNA form, the CDR3 reads TGCGCCAGCAGCTTACTAGCGGTGAGCTCCTACAATGAGCAGTTCTTC. Its protein product is CASSLLAVSSYNEQFF.